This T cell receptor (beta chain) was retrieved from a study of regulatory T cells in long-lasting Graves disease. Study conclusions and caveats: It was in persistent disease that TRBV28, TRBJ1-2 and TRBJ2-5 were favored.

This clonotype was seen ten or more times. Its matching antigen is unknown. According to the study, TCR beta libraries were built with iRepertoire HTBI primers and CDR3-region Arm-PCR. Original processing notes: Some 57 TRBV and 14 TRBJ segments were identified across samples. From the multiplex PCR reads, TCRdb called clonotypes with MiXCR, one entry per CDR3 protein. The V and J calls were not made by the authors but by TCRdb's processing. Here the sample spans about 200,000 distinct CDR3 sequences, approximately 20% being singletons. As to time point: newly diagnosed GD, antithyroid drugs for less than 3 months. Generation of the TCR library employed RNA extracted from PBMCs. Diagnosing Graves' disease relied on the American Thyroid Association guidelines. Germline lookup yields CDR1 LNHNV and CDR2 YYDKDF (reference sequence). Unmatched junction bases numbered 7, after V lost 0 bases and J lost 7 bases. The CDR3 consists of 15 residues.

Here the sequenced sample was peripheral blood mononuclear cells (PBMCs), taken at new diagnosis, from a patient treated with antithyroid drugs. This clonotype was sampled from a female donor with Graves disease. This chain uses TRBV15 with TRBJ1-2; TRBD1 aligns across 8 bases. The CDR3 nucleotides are TGTGCCACCAGCAGAGATGGGCCAGGGGGCGCTGGCTACACCTTC. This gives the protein CATSRDGPGGAGYTF. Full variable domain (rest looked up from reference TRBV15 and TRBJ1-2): DAMVIQNPRYQVTQFGKPVTLSCSQTLNHNVMYWYQQKSSQAPKLLFHYYDKDFNNEADTPDNFQSRRPNTSFCFLDIRSPGLGDTAMYLCATSRDGPGGAGYTFGSGTRLTVV.